This T cell receptor (beta chain) was profiled in a study of cytomegalovirus exposure and HLA in healthy donors. Study details: A subsequent analysis reported that the 120 or so validation repertoires were produced on the same platform that had also been used for the roughly 700 first-cohort repertoires. Study-wide points: Most TCR sequences were rare, but some public TCRs occurred in many donors. Cytomegalovirus-associated TCR beta chains were listed, numbering around 150. It was reported that the classifier diagnosed cytomegalovirus status with high specificity and sensitivity in both the original and validation cohorts.

In regard to this clone: Its antigen is not identified.

Produced via immunoSEQ multiplex PCR; TCRdb's table is partial and in-frame only. The sample lists about 150,000 clones; roughly 90% were seen once. The clonotype was recovered from a man in his late teens or twenties in good health and CMV-seropositive. What was sequenced was PBMCs.

The DNA for the CDR3 is TGCGCCAGCAGCCAAGAGGCTTCCCACGCGGCTCTACTAGCCAAAAACATTCAGTACTTC. Protein: CASSQEASHAALLAKNIQYF. The chain couples TRBV4-1 to TRBJ2-4; D gene ambiguous. Trimming removed 0 bases at V and 0 bases at J, with 21 bases between. The germline V gene encodes CDR1 MGHRA and CDR2 YSYEKL. CDR3 length: 20 residues.